The rows below give T cell receptor beta chains drawn from one sample of a study of CD4 T cells in relation to SARS-CoV-2 and coronaviruses. TCRdb keeps only in-frame clones here, not all; method: immunoSEQ multiplex PCR. Among about 65,000 clones listed, 87% were seen once. The specimen was memory CD4+ T cells from PBMCs. The receptors were sampled from a human donor in good health. Both conserved end residues are part of each CDR3. A D gene is named only where the DNA matches it firmly. Some rows mark clone size as missing; the rest say once, few, many or name a class of expanded clone.

D gene: TRBD1
clone size: NA
V gene: TRBV9
J gene: TRBJ2-3
CDR3 protein: CASSASTGLGGTDTQYF
CDR3 DNA: TGTGCCAGCAGCGCGTCGACAGGGTTAGGAGGCACAGATACGCAGTATTTT

D gene: NA
clone size: NA
V gene: TRBV3-1/TRBV3-2
J gene: TRBJ2-1
CDR3 protein: CASSQDSGRPGSYNEQFF
CDR3 DNA: TGTGCCAGCAGCCAAGATTCTGGCAGGCCGGGCTCCTACAATGAGCAGTTCTTC

D gene: TRBD1
clone size: NA
V gene: TRBV5-1
J gene: TRBJ1-5
CDR3 protein: CASSSGQGNQPQHF
CDR3 DNA: TGCGCCAGCAGCTCCGGACAGGGCAATCAGCCCCAGCATTTT

D gene: NA
clone size: NA
V gene: TRBV10-2
J gene: TRBJ1-6
CDR3 protein: CASNEGAGSYNSPLHF
CDR3 DNA: TGCGCCAGCAACGAAGGGGCGGGCTCTTATAATTCACCCCTCCACTTT

D gene: NA
clone size: NA
V gene: TRBV5-1
J gene: TRBJ2-7
CDR3 protein: CASSLDYPREQYF
CDR3 DNA: TGCGCCAGCAGCCTGGACTACCCCCGCGAGCAGTACTTC

D gene: NA
clone size: NA
V gene: TRBV2
J gene: TRBJ2-1
CDR3 protein: CASSIGGRAGFF
CDR3 DNA: TGTGCCAGCAGCATAGGGGGGAGGGCCGGGTTCTTC

D gene: NA
clone size: NA
V gene: TRBV19
J gene: TRBJ2-1
CDR3 protein: CASSIDLQGPRNEQFF
CDR3 DNA: TGTGCCAGTAGTATAGATCTTCAGGGCCCACGAAATGAGCAGTTCTTC

D gene: TRBD2
clone size: NA
V gene: TRBV9
J gene: TRBJ2-3
CDR3 protein: CASSQSIITSGRADTQYF
CDR3 DNA: TGTGCCAGCAGTCAATCCATAATCACTAGCGGGAGGGCAGATACGCAGTATTTT

D gene: TRBD1
clone size: NA
V gene: TRBV18
J gene: TRBJ1-1
CDR3 protein: CASSLWTGGTEAFF
CDR3 DNA: TGTGCCAGCTCACTCTGGACAGGGGGCACTGAAGCTTTCTTT

D gene: TRBD1
clone size: NA
V gene: TRBV12-3/TRBV12-4
J gene: TRBJ2-7
CDR3 protein: CASTPTGDEQYF
CDR3 DNA: TGTGCCAGCACCCCGACAGGGGACGAGCAGTACTTC

D gene: NA
clone size: NA
V gene: TRBV9
J gene: TRBJ2-7
CDR3 protein: CASSDQDRNSYEQYF
CDR3 DNA: TGTGCCAGCAGCGACCAGGACAGAAATTCCTACGAGCAGTACTTC

D gene: NA
clone size: NA
V gene: TRBV15
J gene: TRBJ1-4
CDR3 protein: CATSIGRTNEKLFF
CDR3 DNA: TGTGCCACCAGCATAGGGAGGACTAATGAAAAACTGTTTTTT

D gene: NA
clone size: few
V gene: TRBV2
J gene: TRBJ2-1
CDR3 protein: CASSEQISEQFF
CDR3 DNA: TGTGCCAGCAGTGAACAGATCTCCGAGCAGTTCTTC

D gene: NA
clone size: few
V gene: TRBV20-1
J gene: TRBJ2-7
CDR3 protein: CSASSGEEQYF
CDR3 DNA: TGCAGTGCTAGTTCGGGGGAAGAGCAGTACTTC

D gene: TRBD1
clone size: once
V gene: TRBV3-1/TRBV3-2
J gene: TRBJ1-1
CDR3 protein: CASSAQGGASEAFF
CDR3 DNA: TGTGCCAGCAGCGCCCAGGGGGGGGCGAGTGAAGCTTTCTTT

D gene: NA
clone size: NA
V gene: TRBV6-1
J gene: TRBJ2-3
CDR3 protein: CASSERGGSSTDTQYF
CDR3 DNA: TGTGCCAGCAGTGAAAGGGGCGGGTCTAGCACAGATACGCAGTATTTT

D gene: TRBD1
clone size: NA
V gene: TRBV10-3
J gene: TRBJ1-1
CDR3 protein: CAIRPGGTITEAFF
CDR3 DNA: TGTGCCATCAGACCAGGGGGCACAATCACTGAAGCTTTCTTT

D gene: NA
clone size: NA
V gene: TRBV9
J gene: TRBJ2-1
CDR3 protein: CASSVVGGGGYNEQFF
CDR3 DNA: TGTGCCAGCAGCGTAGTTGGGGGAGGCGGTTACAATGAGCAGTTCTTC

D gene: TRBD1
clone size: NA
V gene: TRBV19
J gene: TRBJ1-3
CDR3 protein: CASNYGQPRTGEGNTIYF
CDR3 DNA: TGTGCCAGTAACTACGGACAGCCTCGGACAGGAGAAGGAAACACCATATATTTT

D gene: NA
clone size: NA
V gene: TRBV7-8
J gene: TRBJ2-4
CDR3 protein: CASSLGVLAKNIQYF
CDR3 DNA: TGTGCCAGCAGCCTTGGGGTTCTAGCCAAAAACATTCAGTACTTC

D gene: TRBD1
clone size: NA
V gene: TRBV4-1
J gene: TRBJ2-7
CDR3 protein: CASSRGQGRWDEQYF
CDR3 DNA: TGCGCCAGCAGCCGGGGACAGGGTCGCTGGGACGAGCAGTACTTC

D gene: NA
clone size: NA
V gene: TRBV2
J gene: TRBJ1-1
CDR3 protein: CASSGRLMNTEAFF
CDR3 DNA: TGTGCCAGCAGTGGACGGCTGATGAACACTGAAGCTTTCTTT

D gene: TRBD1
clone size: NA
V gene: TRBV28
J gene: TRBJ1-2
CDR3 protein: CASRDLTGIYGYTF
CDR3 DNA: TGTGCCAGCAGAGATTTGACAGGGATTTATGGCTACACCTTC

D gene: NA
clone size: few
V gene: TRBV25-1
J gene: TRBJ1-6
CDR3 protein: CAGARGEPNSPLHF
CDR3 DNA: TGTGCCGGAGCAAGGGGGGAACCAAATTCACCCCTCCACTTT

D gene: NA
clone size: NA
V gene: TRBV5-1
J gene: TRBJ1-5
CDR3 protein: CASSLEGGWSNQPQHF
CDR3 DNA: TGCGCCAGCAGCTTGGAAGGGGGATGGAGCAATCAGCCCCAGCATTTT

D gene: NA
clone size: few
V gene: TRBV28
J gene: TRBJ1-2
CDR3 protein: CASSWRLYGYTF
CDR3 DNA: TGTGCCAGCAGTTGGCGACTCTATGGCTACACCTTC

D gene: NA
clone size: once
V gene: TRBV3-1/TRBV3-2
J gene: TRBJ2-6
CDR3 protein: CASSQGDGTTGANVLTF
CDR3 DNA: TGTGCCAGCAGCCAAGGAGACGGGACGACCGGGGCCAACGTCCTGACTTTC

D gene: NA
clone size: NA
V gene: TRBV5-1
J gene: TRBJ2-1
CDR3 protein: CASSLRGDTYNEQFF
CDR3 DNA: TGCGCCAGCAGCTTGCGGGGAGACACCTACAATGAGCAGTTCTTC

D gene: TRBD1
clone size: NA
V gene: TRBV5-4
J gene: TRBJ2-3
CDR3 protein: CASSEGQGGFFFSSTDTQYF
CDR3 DNA: TGTGCCAGCAGCGAGGGACAGGGAGGGTTTTTCTTCTCTAGCACAGATACGCAGTATTTT

D gene: NA
clone size: NA
V gene: TRBV7-9
J gene: TRBJ1-3
CDR3 protein: CASSFGGYGNTIYF
CDR3 DNA: TGTGCCAGCAGCTTTGGGGGGTACGGAAACACCATATATTTT

D gene: NA
clone size: NA
V gene: TRBV18
J gene: TRBJ1-4
CDR3 protein: CASSPRRTNEKLFF
CDR3 DNA: TGTGCCAGCTCACCAAGGAGGACTAATGAAAAACTGTTTTTT

D gene: NA
clone size: NA
V gene: TRBV9
J gene: TRBJ2-7
CDR3 protein: CASSVGSRGHYEQYF
CDR3 DNA: TGTGCCAGCAGCGTAGGCTCCAGGGGACACTACGAGCAGTACTTC

D gene: NA
clone size: NA
V gene: TRBV4-1
J gene: TRBJ2-2
CDR3 protein: CASSPGKTGELFF
CDR3 DNA: TGCGCCAGCAGCCCTGGGAAGACCGGGGAGCTGTTTTTT

D gene: TRBD1
clone size: NA
V gene: TRBV24-1
J gene: TRBJ2-3
CDR3 protein: CATSDRDRDSNTQYF
CDR3 DNA: TGTGCCACCAGTGATCGGGACAGGGATTCGAATACGCAGTATTTT

D gene: TRBD2
clone size: once
V gene: TRBV5-1
J gene: TRBJ2-5
CDR3 protein: CASSRTSGQETQYF
CDR3 DNA: TGCGCCAGCAGCCGGACTAGCGGCCAAGAGACCCAGTACTTC

D gene: NA
clone size: NA
V gene: TRBV28
J gene: TRBJ1-2
CDR3 protein: CASSLTGRTYGYTF
CDR3 DNA: TGTGCCAGCAGTTTAACGGGACGGACCTATGGCTACACCTTC

D gene: TRBD2
clone size: NA
V gene: TRBV7-8
J gene: TRBJ2-3
CDR3 protein: CASSLRTSGTDTQYF
CDR3 DNA: TGTGCCAGCAGCTTAAGGACTAGCGGCACAGATACGCAGTATTTT

D gene: TRBD1
clone size: NA
V gene: TRBV28
J gene: TRBJ1-5
CDR3 protein: CASSATGGVDNQPQHF
CDR3 DNA: TGTGCCAGCAGTGCGACAGGGGGGGTAGACAATCAGCCCCAGCATTTT

D gene: NA
clone size: NA
V gene: TRBV11-2
J gene: TRBJ1-1
CDR3 protein: CASSLIMNTEAFF
CDR3 DNA: TGTGCCAGCAGCTTAATTATGAACACTGAAGCTTTCTTT

D gene: NA
clone size: NA
V gene: TRBV28
J gene: TRBJ1-5
CDR3 protein: CASSYPGGSNQPQHF
CDR3 DNA: TGTGCCAGCAGTTACCCCGGGGGAAGCAATCAGCCCCAGCATTTT

D gene: NA
clone size: NA
V gene: TRBV29-1
J gene: TRBJ2-5
CDR3 protein: CSVAAPKGGETQYF
CDR3 DNA: TGCAGCGTTGCGGCCCCGAAGGGGGGAGAGACCCAGTACTTC